This T cell receptor beta chain was recovered during a study of T-cell reconstitution after alpha-beta-depleted transplantation in children. Overall study findings and caveats: Approximately two months post-transplant, alpha-beta T cells reportedly originated from several hundred expanded graft clones. Certain patients had high TCRbeta diversity at day 60, and it came from recipient T cells and thymic progenitors that survived. The main origin of T-cell counts and diversity one year after transplant was newly produced T cells.

There are many counts of this clonotype. The antigen remains unidentified. The CDR3 length is 15 residues. Between the trimmed V and J ends, which lost 6 bases and 8 bases, there was a span of 22 bases. The germline CDR1 and CDR2 sequences are KGHSH and LQKENI. The TCRbeta library incorporated unique molecular identifiers. Via MiXCR, TCRdb re-called the PCR reads, giving one row per CDR3 protein. The sample lists approximately 290,000 distinct CDR3 sequences, roughly 11% occurring once. The chain links TRBV18 to TRBJ1-2; D gene uncertain. This clonotype originated in a male patient aged 2 to 10 who had a stem cell transplant for chronic granulomatous disease, so the T cells may come from the graft donor. This specimen consisted of peripheral blood, obtained 180 days after TCRalphabeta/CD19-depleted stem cell transplant. The CDR3 spells CASSREGGFLVGYTF. CDR3 nucleotide sequence: TGTGCCAGCTCTCGCGAAGGAGGCTTTTTGGTCGGCTACACCTTC.